This T cell receptor beta chain is drawn from a study of molecular identifiers for immune sequencing clone quantification. Overall study results and limits: With a barcode shared among identical TCR molecules, highly expanded clone sizes could be underestimated. Clones above 20 RNA copies held over 98% of effector molecules, under 1% in naive cells.

Using its own MiXCR run on the PCR reads, TCRdb lists one record per CDR3 protein. Among over 35,000 distinct CDR3 sequences listed, 24% were seen once. This clonotype has ten or more counts. The antigen is unknown. Based on a CD8+CD4-CCR7+CD45RA+ profile, naive CD8 T cells were sorted. Trimming took 7 bases from V and 4 from J; bases not matched to a gene: 10. This CDR3 is 15 amino acids long. CDR1 LNHDA and CDR2 SQIVND come from the germline V gene (reference sequence). This rearrangement joins TRBV19 to TRBJ2-7, with 10 bases identical to TRBD2. The sample was naive CD8+ T cells from blood, with Jurkat cell RNA spiked in. The subset denotes: FACS-sorted CD8+CD4-CCR7+CD45RA+ naive T cells. The clonotype was recovered from a human donor in good health. Some libraries in this study had Jurkat cell RNA spiked in. The CDR3 protein is CASTPSGTSAYEQYF. The CDR3 coding sequence is TGTGCCAGTACCCCCTCCGGGACTAGCGCTTACGAGCAGTACTTC.